This TCR beta chain was captured by sequencing in a study of early T cells in non-severe SARS-CoV-2 infection. About the study: Unsorted whole-blood RNA was sequenced in bulk, leaving chains unpaired. Study conclusions and caveats: The matching step, a VDJdb search, favored anti-spike CD8 responses and missed private and CD4 specificities.

CDR3 length: 15 amino acids. V lost 5 bases and J lost 4; bases outside the gene matches: 8. Looked up from germline, CDR1 is SGHDT and CDR2 is YYEEEE. Researchers attached unique molecular identifiers to individual cDNA molecules. TCRdb processed the 5' RACE reads anew with MiXCR; each CDR3 protein has one entry. The table shows approximately 52,000 distinct CDR3 sequences, with approximately 8% occurring only once. In its sample, this clonotype was seen a few times. The antigen remains undetermined. The source is an adult who was a healthcare worker with PCR-confirmed SARS-CoV-2 infection or an uninfected control (not recorded which). The sequencing input was whole blood. This chain connects TRBV5-6 to TRBJ2-4, with 8 bases aligning to TRBD1. The CDR3 region has the DNA TGTGCCAGCAGTGCAACGGACAGGGCTAAAAACATTCAGTACTTC. As protein: CASSATDRAKNIQYF. The full variable domain, with the rest looked up from reference TRBV5-6 and TRBJ2-4, is DAGVTQSPTHLIKTRGQQVTLRCSPKSGHDTVSWYQQALGQGPQFIFQYYEEEERQRGNFPDRFSGHQFPNYSSELNVNALLLGDSALYLCASSATDRAKNIQYFGAGTRLSVL.